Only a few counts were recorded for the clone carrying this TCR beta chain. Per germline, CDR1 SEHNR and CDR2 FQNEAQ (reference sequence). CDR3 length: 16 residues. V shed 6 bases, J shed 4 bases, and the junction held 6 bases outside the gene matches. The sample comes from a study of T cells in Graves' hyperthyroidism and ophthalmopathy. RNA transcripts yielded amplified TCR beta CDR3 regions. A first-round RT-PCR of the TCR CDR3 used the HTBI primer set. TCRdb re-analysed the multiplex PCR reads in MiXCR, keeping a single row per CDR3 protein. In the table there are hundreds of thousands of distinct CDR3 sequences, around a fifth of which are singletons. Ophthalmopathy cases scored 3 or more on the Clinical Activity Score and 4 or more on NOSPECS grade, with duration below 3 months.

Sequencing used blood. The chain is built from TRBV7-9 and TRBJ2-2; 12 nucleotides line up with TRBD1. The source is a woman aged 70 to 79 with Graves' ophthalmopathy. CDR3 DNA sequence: TGTGCCAGCAGAATACCGGGACAGGGGGCCACCGGGGAGCTGTTTTTT. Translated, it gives CASRIPGQGATGELFF.